This T cell receptor beta chain was found in a study of T-cell memory formation after mild COVID-19 (dated by TCRdb to the early 2020s). Regarding the research as a whole: TCR sequence clusters from the two donors were largely donor specific. In two donors, T-cell clones that expanded and contracted after mild COVID-19 were followed by sequencing TCRalpha and TCRbeta repertoires longitudinally. The cohort was made up of two young adult volunteers, one female and one male, who were previously healthy.

Points the paper makes about the study in general: Clones contracting from day 15 to 85 had balanced CD4/CD8 phenotypes, while a second wave expanding from day 15 to 37 was biased towards CD4+. The second-wave clones that peaked on day 37 were not confirmed to be SARS-CoV-2 specific. Some responding clones were detected in pre-infection memory, which suggested that pre-existing cross-reactive memory T cells had joined the SARS-CoV-2 response. Only a couple of mild cases were covered by the study, and larger cohorts that include severe cases with pre-infection samples were considered necessary. Contracting CD4+ clones turned up mainly in the CM and EM memory subsets, whereas EMRA was where CD8+ clones were enriched.

Sequencing used an Illumina NovaSeq 6000. Using 5'RACE with constant-segment primers, TCRalpha and TCRbeta cDNA libraries were constructed, with sample barcodes and unique molecular identifiers added in the process. RNA was extracted from every sample with Trizol reagent. Library amplification was performed in two PCR steps, and a second sample barcode and Illumina TruSeq adapters were introduced in the second step. Libraries were sequenced on an Illumina NovaSeq with 2 x 150 bp paired-end reads. The original methods were these. With migec v1.2.7, reads were demultiplexed and then collapsed into UMI-guided consensus sequences. Using mixcr v2.1.11, the UMI consensuses were aligned to TRA and TRB V and J templates and assembled into clonotypes. Clonotypes were classified as expanded or contracted when called significant by both edgeR and NoisET, with noise models trained on biological replicates. For edgeR calls, the cutoffs were a false discovery rate-adjusted p below 0.01 and a log2 fold-change threshold of 1. PCA with hierarchical clustering of max-normalized trajectories of the 1000 most abundant clonotypes was used as exploratory dynamics analysis. The CD4 or CD8 phenotype of responding clones was assigned using the separately sequenced CD4+ and CD8+ repertoires. TCRdb reanalyzed the raw reads on its own, using fastp at Q25 for trimming and MiXCR for clone calling, and kept in-frame beta chains. Every CDR3 protein is listed once, alongside the most common genes and DNA of its rows. These V and J calls are TCRdb output, not the study's own analysis. The sample data list about 260,000 distinct CDR3 sequences, and approximately 15% of these were observed just once. The ten largest clonotypes hold more than 20% of the sample.

Points on this clonotype: No antigen is known for it. Base-call qualities are not available, and no considerably larger clone is one nucleotide away.

Via the germline V gene, CDR1 is MNHEY and CDR2 SVGAGI. Trimming at the junction amounts to 2 bases on V and 6 bases on J, and the germline ends lie 10 bases apart. There are 14 amino acids in the CDR3, from cysteine to phenylalanine inclusive. Kept here is only the CDR3 DNA, which spans 42 bases and is read in frame from base 1. PBMCs were isolated by Ficoll-Paque density gradient centrifugation. The sequence links TRBV6-5 to TRBJ2-2; the D gene identity is not certain. Sequencing was performed on PBMCs or a T cell subset sorted from them (not recorded which). The receptor comes from a man younger than 35 who had mild COVID-19 (a few samples of this study predate the infection). The sample titles of this study are shuffled in the database, so cell type and time point are left out; the donor was told from shared clones. The CDR3: CASSYDLFPGELFF. At the DNA level, the sequence is TGTGCCAGCAGTTACGACCTATTTCCCGGGGAGCTGTTTTTT.